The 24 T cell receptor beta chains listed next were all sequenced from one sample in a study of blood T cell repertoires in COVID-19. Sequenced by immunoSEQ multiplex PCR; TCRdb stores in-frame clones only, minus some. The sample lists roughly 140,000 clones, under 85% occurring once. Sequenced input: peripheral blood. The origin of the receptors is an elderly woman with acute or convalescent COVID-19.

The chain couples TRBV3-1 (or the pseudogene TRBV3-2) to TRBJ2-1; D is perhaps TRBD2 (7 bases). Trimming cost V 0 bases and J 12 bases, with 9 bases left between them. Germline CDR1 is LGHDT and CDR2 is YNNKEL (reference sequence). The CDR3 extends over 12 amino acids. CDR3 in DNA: TGTGCCAGCAGCCAAGAGCGGGGGCGGCAGTTCTTC. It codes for CASSQERGRQFF.

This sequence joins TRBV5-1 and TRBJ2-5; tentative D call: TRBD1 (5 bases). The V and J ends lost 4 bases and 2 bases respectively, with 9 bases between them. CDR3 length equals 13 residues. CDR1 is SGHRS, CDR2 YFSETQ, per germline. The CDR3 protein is CASSRQQQETQYF. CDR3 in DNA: TGCGCCAGCAGCCGACAGCAGCAAGAGACCCAGTACTTC.

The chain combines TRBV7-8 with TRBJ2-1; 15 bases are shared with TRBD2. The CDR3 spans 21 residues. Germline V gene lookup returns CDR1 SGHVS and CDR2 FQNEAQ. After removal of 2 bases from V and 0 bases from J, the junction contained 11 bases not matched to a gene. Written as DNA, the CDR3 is TGTGCCAGCAGCTTATTGGGTCCGGGACTAGCGGGGGGATACTCCTACAATGAGCAGTTCTTC. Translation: CASSLLGPGLAGGYSYNEQFF.

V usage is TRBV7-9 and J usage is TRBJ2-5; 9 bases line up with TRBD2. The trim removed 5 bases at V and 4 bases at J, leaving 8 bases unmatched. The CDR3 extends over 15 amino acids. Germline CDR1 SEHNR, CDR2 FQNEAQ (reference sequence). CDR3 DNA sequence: TGTGCCAGCAGCCTACCGGGACTAGCCGCAGAGACCCAGTACTTC. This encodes CASSLPGLAAETQYF.

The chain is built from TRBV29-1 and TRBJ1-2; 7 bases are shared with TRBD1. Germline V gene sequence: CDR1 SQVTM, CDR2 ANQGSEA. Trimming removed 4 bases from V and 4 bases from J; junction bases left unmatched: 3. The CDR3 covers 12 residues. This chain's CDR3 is CSVAQGVYGYTF. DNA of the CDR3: TGCAGCGTTGCTCAGGGGGTCTATGGCTACACCTTC. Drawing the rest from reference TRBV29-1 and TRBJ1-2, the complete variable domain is SAVISQKPSRDICQRGTSLTIQCQVDSQVTMMFWYRQQPGQSLTLIATANQGSEATYESGFVIDKFPISRPNLTFSTLTVSNMSPEDSSIYLCSVAQGVYGYTFGSGTRLTVV.

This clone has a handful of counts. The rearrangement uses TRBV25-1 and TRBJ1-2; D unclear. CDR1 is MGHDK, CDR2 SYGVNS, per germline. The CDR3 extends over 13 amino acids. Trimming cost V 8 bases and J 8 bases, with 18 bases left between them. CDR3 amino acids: CASQEPSVGGYTF. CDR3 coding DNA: TGTGCCAGCCAAGAGCCGTCGGTCGGGGGCTACACCTTC.

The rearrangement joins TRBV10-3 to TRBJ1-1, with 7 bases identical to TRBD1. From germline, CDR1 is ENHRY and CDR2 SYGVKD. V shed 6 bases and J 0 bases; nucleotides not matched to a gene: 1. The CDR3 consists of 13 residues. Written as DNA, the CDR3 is TGTGCCATCAGCCAGGGGGTGAACACTGAAGCTTTCTTT. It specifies CAISQGVNTEAFF.

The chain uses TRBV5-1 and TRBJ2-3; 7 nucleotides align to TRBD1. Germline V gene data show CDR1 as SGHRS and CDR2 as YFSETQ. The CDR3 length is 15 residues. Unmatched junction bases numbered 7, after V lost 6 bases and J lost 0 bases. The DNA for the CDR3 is TGCGCCAGCAACCCCGGGACAGCTAGCACAGATACGCAGTATTTT. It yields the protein CASNPGTASTDTQYF.

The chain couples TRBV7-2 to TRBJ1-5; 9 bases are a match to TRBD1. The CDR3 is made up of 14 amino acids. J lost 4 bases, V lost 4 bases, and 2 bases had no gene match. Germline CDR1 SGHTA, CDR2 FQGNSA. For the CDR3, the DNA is TGTGCCAGCAGCTCGGGACAGGGAAATCAGCCCCAGCATTTT. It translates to CASSSGQGNQPQHF.

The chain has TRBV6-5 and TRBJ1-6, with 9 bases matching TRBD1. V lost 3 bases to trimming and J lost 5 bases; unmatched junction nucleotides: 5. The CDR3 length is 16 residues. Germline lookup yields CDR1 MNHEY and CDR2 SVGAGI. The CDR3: CASSYLGTGNNSPLHF. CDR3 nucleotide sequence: TGTGCCAGCAGTTATCTTGGGACAGGGAATAATTCACCCCTCCACTTT.

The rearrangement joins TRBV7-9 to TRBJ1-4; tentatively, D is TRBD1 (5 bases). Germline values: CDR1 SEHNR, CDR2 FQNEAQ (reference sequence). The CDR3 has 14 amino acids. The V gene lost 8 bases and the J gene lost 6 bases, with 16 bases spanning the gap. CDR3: CASFPAGGDEKLFF. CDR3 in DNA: TGTGCCAGCTTCCCTGCGGGGGGGGATGAAAAACTGTTTTTT.

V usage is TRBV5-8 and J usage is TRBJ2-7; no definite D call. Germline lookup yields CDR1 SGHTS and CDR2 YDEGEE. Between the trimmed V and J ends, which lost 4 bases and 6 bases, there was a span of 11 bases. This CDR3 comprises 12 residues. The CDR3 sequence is CASSRAGGEQYF. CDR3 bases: TGTGCCAGCAGCCGCGCAGGTGGCGAGCAGTACTTC.

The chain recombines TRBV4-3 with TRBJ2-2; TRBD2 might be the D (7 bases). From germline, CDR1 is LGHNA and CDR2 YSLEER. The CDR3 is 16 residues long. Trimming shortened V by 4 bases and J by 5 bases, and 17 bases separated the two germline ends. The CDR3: CASSRGSGGKTGELFF. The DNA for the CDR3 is TGCGCCAGCAGCCGTGGGTCGGGGGGCAAGACCGGGGAGCTGTTTTTT.

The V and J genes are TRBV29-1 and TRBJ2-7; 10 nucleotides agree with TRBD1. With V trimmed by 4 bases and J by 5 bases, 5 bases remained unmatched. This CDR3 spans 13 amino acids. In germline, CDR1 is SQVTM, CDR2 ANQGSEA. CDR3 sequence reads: CSVAGTGADEQYF. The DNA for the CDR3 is TGCAGCGTTGCCGGGACAGGGGCCGACGAGCAGTACTTC.

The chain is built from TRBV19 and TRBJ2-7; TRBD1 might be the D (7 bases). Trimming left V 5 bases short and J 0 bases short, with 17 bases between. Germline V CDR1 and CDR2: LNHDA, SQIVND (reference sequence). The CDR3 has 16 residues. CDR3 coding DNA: TGTGCCAGTAGTGGAGAACAGGGGACTGGCTCCTACGAGCAGTACTTC. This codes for CASSGEQGTGSYEQYF.

The CDR3 DNA reads TGTGCCAGCAGCTTAAGAAGACTAGCGGGGGGGTACACCGGGGAGCTGTTTTTT. Translating it yields CASSLRRLAGGYTGELFF. The chain uses TRBV7-2 and TRBJ2-2, with 14 positions matching TRBD2. Germline CDR1 is SGHTA and CDR2 is FQGNSA. The CDR3 runs to 18 residues. Trimming cost V 2 bases and J 3 bases; bases outside gene matches: 5.

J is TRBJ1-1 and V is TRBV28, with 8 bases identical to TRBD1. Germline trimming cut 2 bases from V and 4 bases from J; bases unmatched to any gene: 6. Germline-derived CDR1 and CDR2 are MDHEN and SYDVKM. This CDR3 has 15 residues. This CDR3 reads CASSLVAGGRTEAFF. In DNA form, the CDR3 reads TGTGCCAGCAGTTTAGTAGCAGGGGGCCGCACTGAAGCTTTCTTT.

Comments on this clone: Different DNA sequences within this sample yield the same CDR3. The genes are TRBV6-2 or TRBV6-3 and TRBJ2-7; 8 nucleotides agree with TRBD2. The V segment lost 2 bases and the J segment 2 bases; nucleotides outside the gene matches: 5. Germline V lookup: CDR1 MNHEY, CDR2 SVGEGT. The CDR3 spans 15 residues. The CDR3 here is CASSYGGGTTYEQYF. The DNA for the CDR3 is TGTGCCAGCAGTTACGGCGGGGGGACGACCTACGAGCAGTACTTC.

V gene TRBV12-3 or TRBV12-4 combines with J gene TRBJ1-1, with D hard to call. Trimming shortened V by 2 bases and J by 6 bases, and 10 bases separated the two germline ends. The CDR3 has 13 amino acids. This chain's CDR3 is CASSLRVEAEAFF. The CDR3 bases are TGTGCCAGCAGTTTAAGGGTGGAGGCTGAAGCTTTCTTT.

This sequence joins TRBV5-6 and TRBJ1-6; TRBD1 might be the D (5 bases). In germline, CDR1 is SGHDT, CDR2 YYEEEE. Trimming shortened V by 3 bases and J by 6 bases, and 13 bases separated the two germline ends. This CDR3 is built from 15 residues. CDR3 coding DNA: TGTGCCAGCAGCTACGGTTCGGGACTTAATTCACCCCTCCACTTT. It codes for CASSYGSGLNSPLHF.

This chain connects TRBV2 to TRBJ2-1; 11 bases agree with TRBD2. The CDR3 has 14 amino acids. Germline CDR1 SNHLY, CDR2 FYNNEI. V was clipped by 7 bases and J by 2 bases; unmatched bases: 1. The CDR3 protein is CASTGLAAYNEQFF. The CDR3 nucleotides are TGTGCCAGCACGGGACTAGCGGCCTACAATGAGCAGTTCTTC.

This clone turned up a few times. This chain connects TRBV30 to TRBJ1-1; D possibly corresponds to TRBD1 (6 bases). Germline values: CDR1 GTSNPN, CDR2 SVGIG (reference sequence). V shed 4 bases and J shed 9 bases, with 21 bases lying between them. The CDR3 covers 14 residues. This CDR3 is CAWKGQTVGRKAFF. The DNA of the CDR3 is TGTGCCTGGAAAGGACAGACGGTGGGACGTAAAGCTTTCTTT. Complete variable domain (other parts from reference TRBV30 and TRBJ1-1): SQTIHQWPATLVQPVGSPLSLECTVEGTSNPNLYWYRQAAGRGLQLLFYSVGIGQISSEVPQNLSASRPQDRQFILSSKKLLLSDSGFYLCAWKGQTVGRKAFFGQGTRLTVV.

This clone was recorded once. This CDR3 is CATSDGGVRDQETQYF. DNA of the CDR3: TGTGCCACCAGTGACGGGGGGGTCCGGGATCAAGAGACCCAGTACTTC. This chain links TRBV24-1 with TRBJ2-5; 8 bases agree with TRBD2. V was clipped by 4 bases and J by 2 bases; unmatched bases: 8. The CDR3 has 16 amino acids. CDR1 KGHDR and CDR2 SFDVKD come from the germline V gene.

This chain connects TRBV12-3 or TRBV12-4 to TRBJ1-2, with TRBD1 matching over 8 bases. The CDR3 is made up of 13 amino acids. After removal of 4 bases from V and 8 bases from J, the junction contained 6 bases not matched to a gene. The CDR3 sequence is CASSSTGVWGYTF. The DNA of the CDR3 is TGTGCCAGCAGTTCGACAGGGGTTTGGGGCTACACCTTC.